This T cell receptor (beta chain) was identified in a study of T-cell memory formation after mild COVID-19. TCRdb re-called the 5' RACE reads through MiXCR, storing one row per CDR3 protein. The sample includes roughly 300,000 distinct CDR3 sequences, approximately 7.6% seen only once; the top ten take around a fifth. CDR3 length: 17 residues. Germline V gene data show CDR1 as MNHEY and CDR2 as SVGEGT. The germline V and J ends were trimmed by 5 bases and 0 bases, with 17 bases remaining between them. This clonotype showed up many times. This sequence was found in a man between 18 and 35 years old who had mild COVID-19 (a few samples of this study predate the infection). Cell type and time point are not known. The specimen sequenced was PBMCs or a T cell subset sorted from them (not recorded which). The rearrangement uses TRBV6-2 or TRBV6-3 and TRBJ1-5; D call uncertain. The CDR3 protein is CASSRTRPLYSNQPQHF. The CDR3 DNA is TGTGCCAGCAGTCGGACCCGGCCGCTATATAGCAATCAGCCCCAGCATTTT.